This T cell receptor beta chain appears in the sequencing data of a study of CD8+ T cells in alopecia areata. Isolated RNA was reverse transcribed into cDNA used as the sequencing template. The method was immunoSEQ multiplex PCR; TCRdb's version includes in-frame clones alone and lacks a portion of them. In the table there are over 85,000 clones, about two thirds of which are singletons. Treatment described: oral pan-JAK inhibitor, 5-10 mg twice daily. This CDR3 is 15 amino acids long. Germline CDR1 is SGHTA and CDR2 is FQGNSA. The trim removed 3 bases at V and 0 bases at J, leaving 2 bases unmatched.

The rearrangement joins TRBV7-2 to TRBJ2-7; 10 bases line up with TRBD2. The sample consisted of CD8+ T cells sorted from blood, taken at week 44, from a patient treated with tofacitinib. The sequence derives from a human donor with alopecia areata. The CDR3 bases are TGTGCCAGCAGCTTCGGACTAGCGGACTCCTACGAGCAGTACTTC. Translated, it gives CASSFGLADSYEQYF.